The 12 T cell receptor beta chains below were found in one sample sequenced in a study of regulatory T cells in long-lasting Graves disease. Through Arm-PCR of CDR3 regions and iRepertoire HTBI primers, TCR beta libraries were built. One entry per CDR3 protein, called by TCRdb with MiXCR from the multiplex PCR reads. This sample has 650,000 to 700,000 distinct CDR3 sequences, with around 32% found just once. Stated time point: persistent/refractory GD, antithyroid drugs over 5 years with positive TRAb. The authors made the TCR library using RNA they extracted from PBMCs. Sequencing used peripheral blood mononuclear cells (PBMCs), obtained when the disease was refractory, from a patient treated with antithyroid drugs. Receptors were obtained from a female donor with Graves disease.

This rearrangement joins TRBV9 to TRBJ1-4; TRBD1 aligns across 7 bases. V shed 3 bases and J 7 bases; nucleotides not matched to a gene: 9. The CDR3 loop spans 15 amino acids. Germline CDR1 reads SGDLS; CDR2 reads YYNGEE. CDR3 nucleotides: TGTGCCAGCAGCGAGGGACAGCAGGGGGGTGAAAAACTGTTTTTT. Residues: CASSEGQQGGEKLFF.

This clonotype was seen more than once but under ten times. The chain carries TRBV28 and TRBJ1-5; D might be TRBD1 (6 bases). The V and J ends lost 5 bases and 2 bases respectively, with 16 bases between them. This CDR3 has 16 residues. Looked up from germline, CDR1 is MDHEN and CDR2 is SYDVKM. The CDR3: CASSAEQGIGNQPQHF. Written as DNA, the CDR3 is TGTGCCAGCAGTGCTGAACAGGGCATCGGCAATCAGCCCCAGCATTTT.

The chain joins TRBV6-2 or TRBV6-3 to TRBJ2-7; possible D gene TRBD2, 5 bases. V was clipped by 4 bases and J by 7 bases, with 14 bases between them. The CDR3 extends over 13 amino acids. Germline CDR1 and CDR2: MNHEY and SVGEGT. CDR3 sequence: CASSWAEVYEQYF. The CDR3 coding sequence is TGTGCCAGCAGTTGGGCGGAGGTCTATGAGCAGTACTTC.

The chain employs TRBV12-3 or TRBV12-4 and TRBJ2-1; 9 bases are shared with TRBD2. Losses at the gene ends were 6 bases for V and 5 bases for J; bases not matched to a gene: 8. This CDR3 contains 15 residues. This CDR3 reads CASRPWASGNNEQFF. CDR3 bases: TGTGCCAGCAGACCCTGGGCTAGCGGGAACAATGAGCAGTTCTTC.

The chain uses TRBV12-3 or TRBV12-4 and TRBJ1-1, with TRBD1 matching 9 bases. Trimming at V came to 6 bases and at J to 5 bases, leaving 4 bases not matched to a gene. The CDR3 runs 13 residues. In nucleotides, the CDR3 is TGTGCCAGCAGGCGGGACAGGGAGACTGAAGCTTTCTTT. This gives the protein CASRRDRETEAFF.

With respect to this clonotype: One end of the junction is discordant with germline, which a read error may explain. CDR3 sequence (DNA): TGTGCCAGTAGTATCTCCGGAGTAGCGGGAGTAACCACGTTCTTC. This translates into CASSISGVAGVTTFF. The rearrangement links TRBV19 to TRBJ2-4, with 9 bases that match TRBD2. This CDR3 contains 15 residues. Germline V gene sequence: CDR1 LNHDA, CDR2 SQIVND (reference sequence).

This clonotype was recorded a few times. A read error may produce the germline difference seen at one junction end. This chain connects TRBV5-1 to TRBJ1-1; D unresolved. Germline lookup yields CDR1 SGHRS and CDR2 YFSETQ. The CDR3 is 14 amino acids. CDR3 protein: CASSSRTKNTEAFF. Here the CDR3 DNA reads TGTGCCAGCAGCTCCCGCACGAAGAACACTGAAGCTTTCTTT.

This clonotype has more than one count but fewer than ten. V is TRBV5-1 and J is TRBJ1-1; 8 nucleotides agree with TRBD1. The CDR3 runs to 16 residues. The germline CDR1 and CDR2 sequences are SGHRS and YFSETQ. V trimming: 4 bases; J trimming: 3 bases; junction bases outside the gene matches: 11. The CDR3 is CASSGRQGMGDTEAFF. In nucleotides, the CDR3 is TGCGCCAGCAGCGGAAGACAGGGGATGGGCGACACTGAAGCTTTCTTT.

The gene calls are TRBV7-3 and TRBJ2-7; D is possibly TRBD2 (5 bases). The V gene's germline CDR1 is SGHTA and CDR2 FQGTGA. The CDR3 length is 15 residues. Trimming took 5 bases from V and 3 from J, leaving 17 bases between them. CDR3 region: CASSPTGGSRYEQYF. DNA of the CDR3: TGTGCCAGCAGCCCCACGGGTGGGAGCCGCTACGAGCAGTACTTC.

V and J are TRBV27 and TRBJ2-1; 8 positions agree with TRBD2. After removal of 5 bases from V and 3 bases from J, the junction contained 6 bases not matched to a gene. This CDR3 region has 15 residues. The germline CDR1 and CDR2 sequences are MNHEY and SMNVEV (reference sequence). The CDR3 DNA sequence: TGTGCCAGCAGTCTTAGCGGGGCGGACTACAATGAGCAGTTCTTC. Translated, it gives CASSLSGADYNEQFF.

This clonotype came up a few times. CDR3 in amino acids: CSARVGTGGLGQPQHF. The CDR3 nucleotides read TGCAGTGCTAGAGTCGGGACAGGGGGCTTAGGTCAGCCCCAGCATTTT. The chain has TRBV20-1 and TRBJ1-5, with 12 bases that match TRBD1. Germline values: CDR1 DFQATT, CDR2 SNEGSKA (reference sequence). The CDR3 extends over 16 amino acids. V shed 1 base and J 6 bases; nucleotides not matched to a gene: 7.

As DNA, the CDR3 is TGTGCCAGCAGCGTAGGGTCCTTGTCACCCCTCCACTTT. This codes for CASSVGSLSPLHF. The V and J genes are TRBV9 and TRBJ1-6; no clear D. V shed 0 bases and J shed 10 bases, with 8 bases lying between them. This CDR3 has 13 amino acids. Germline CDR1 and CDR2: SGDLS and YYNGEE. The entire variable domain, with the rest obtained from reference TRBV9 and TRBJ1-6, is as follows: DSGVTQTPKHLITATGQRVTLRCSPRSGDLSVYWYQQSLDQGLQFLIQYYNGEERAKGNILERFSAQQFPDLHSELNLSSLELGDSALYFCASSVGSLSPLHFGNGTRLTVT.